These T cell receptor beta chains were read from a single sample in a study of graft-versus-host responses after intestinal transplantation. What these receptors recognize is not known. Some clones are missing from TCRdb's copy, which holds only in-frame ones; the method was immunoSEQ multiplex PCR. Of tens of thousands of clones listed, about nine tenths are singletons. The starting material was unstimulated CD8+ T cells sorted from spleen or lymph node cells, obtained before intestinal transplant. These receptors originate from a human donor who received an intestinal transplant. Each CDR3 is given with its conserved first and last residue. The D gene is left open where the match is weak. Some rows mark clone size as missing; the rest say once, few, many or name a class of expanded clone.

abundance	d_gene	v_gene	j_gene	CDR3nt	CDR3aa
.	TRBD1	TRBV27	TRBJ2-7	TGTGCCAGCAGTTTTATCTTCCAGGGACAGACCTACGAGCAGTACTTC	CASSFIFQGQTYEQYF
.	.	TRBV15	TRBJ2-1	TGTGCCACCAGCCCCCAGCCAGGAACTTTAGTCGATGAGCAGTTCTTC	CATSPQPGTLVDEQFF
.	TRBD1	TRBV11-2	TRBJ1-1	TGTGCCAGCAGGGGACAGGGATGGGACACTGAAGCTTTCTTT	CASRGQGWDTEAFF
.	.	TRBV27	TRBJ1-2	TGTGCCAGCAGTCCACAGGGCTCTGGACCCTTCTATGGCTACACCTTC	CASSPQGSGPFYGYTF
.	.	TRBV19	TRBJ1-5	TGTGCCAGTAGTATCACAATCCATGGGCCCCAGCATTTT	CASSITIHGPQHF
.	.	TRBV6-6	TRBJ2-1	TGTGCCAGCAGTCGCCGGGCCCCTTCCTACAATGAGCAGTTCTTC	CASSRRAPSYNEQFF
.	.	TRBV4-1	TRBJ1-2	TGCGCCAGCAGCCAGGAACGGACAGTTGACTATGGCTACACCTTC	CASSQERTVDYGYTF
.	.	TRBV9	TRBJ1-1	TGTGCCAGCAGCGTAAGGGGGGGCGATCTTAACACTGAAGCTTTCTTT	CASSVRGGDLNTEAFF
.	.	TRBV28	TRBJ2-3	TGTGCCAGCAGTCTCACTGTCGGAGATACGCAGTATTTT	CASSLTVGDTQYF
once	.	TRBV2	TRBJ1-6	TGTGCCAGCAGAGAGGGACCCTATAATTCACCCCTCCACTTT	CASREGPYNSPLHF
many	.	TRBV5-1	TRBJ1-6	TGTGCCAGCAGCTCTGAGGGGGAGCTGGCTACACCCCTCCACTTT	CASSSEGELATPLHF
.	TRBD2	TRBV10-2	TRBJ2-5	TGCGCCACAAGTGGGGGACTATATGCCATGGAGACCCAGTACTTC	CATSGGLYAMETQYF
.	TRBD2	TRBV18	TRBJ2-7	TGTGCCAGCTCACTACAGAGCGGGAACTCCTACGAGCAGTACTTC	CASSLQSGNSYEQYF
.	.	TRBV15	TRBJ1-4	TGTGCCACCAGCAGAGGTTCCTACGACAGGGAAAAACTGTTTTTT	CATSRGSYDREKLFF
.	.	TRBV2	TRBJ2-7	TGTGCCAGCAACGAACTGGCCTCGACCTACGAGCAGTACTTC	CASNELASTYEQYF
.	TRBD1	TRBV11-2	TRBJ1-4	TGTGCCAGCAGCTTAAAGGCGGGGGGAGGACAGGGCCTACAAAAACTGTTTTTT	CASSLKAGGGQGLQKLFF
.	TRBD1	TRBV13	TRBJ2-7	TGTGCCAGCAGCCAGGGGGACAGGGCCGGCGACGAGCAGTACTTC	CASSQGDRAGDEQYF
.	.	TRBV7-9	TRBJ1-1	TGTGCCAGCAGCTTGGTTGGGCAGGGAGCTGAAGCTTTCTTT	CASSLVGQGAEAFF
.	.	TRBV6-5	TRBJ2-7	TGTGCCAGCAGTTACCCACATTCCGAGCAGTACTTC	CASSYPHSEQYF
.	.	TRBV27	TRBJ2-1	TGTGCCAGCAGTTTTTCGGCCCCGTACAATGAGCAGTTCTTC	CASSFSAPYNEQFF
.	.	TRBV7-3	TRBJ2-3	TGTGCCAGCAGCTTAAATAGCGCAGATACGCAGTATTTT	CASSLNSADTQYF
.	.	TRBV11-2	TRBJ2-4	TGTGCCAGCGTCGGGTACCTGAAAAACATTCAGTACTTC	CASVGYLKNIQYF
.	.	TRBV29-1	TRBJ2-3	TGCAGCGTTGACGGCTACGATGTGGGAGATACGCAGTATTTT	CSVDGYDVGDTQYF
.	TRBD1	TRBV4-1	TRBJ2-2	TGCGCCAGCAGCGTACAATGGGGCGGGACAGGGGGTTCCGGGGAGCTGTTTTTT	CASSVQWGGTGGSGELFF
.	.	TRBV19	TRBJ1-2	TGTGCCAGTAGTATGTCTTTGACGGTCAACGGCTACACCTTC	CASSMSLTVNGYTF
.	.	TRBV27	TRBJ1-5	TGTGCCAGCAGTTTAGGGGGCAGAGAGCCCCAGCATTTT	CASSLGGREPQHF
.	TRBD2	TRBV7-9	TRBJ2-3	TGTGCCAGCAGGTCTACTAGCGGGGGGGCGAGAAACACAGATACGCAGTATTTT	CASRSTSGGARNTDTQYF
once	.	TRBV6-6	TRBJ1-2	TGTGCCAGCAGTTACGGGGTGAACTATGGCTACACCTTC	CASSYGVNYGYTF
.	.	TRBV15	TRBJ1-4	TGTGCCACCAGCAGAGGAGAGGGAGCTTTGATTAATGAAAAACTGTTTTTT	CATSRGEGALINEKLFF
few	TRBD1	TRBV5-6	TRBJ2-5	TGTGCCAGCAGTCGCGACAGGGGGCGCTTTGAGACCCAGTACTTC	CASSRDRGRFETQYF
few	TRBD1	TRBV6-1	TRBJ2-7	TGTGCCAGCAGGGGGACAGACTCCTACGAGCAGTACTTC	CASRGTDSYEQYF
.	.	TRBV27	TRBJ1-2	TGTGCCACCTCTCTGACAGGCCTGTATGGCTACACCTTC	CATSLTGLYGYTF
.	TRBD1	TRBV14	TRBJ1-4	TGTGCCAGCAGCCTTAGGACAGGGGGGCATGAAAAACTGTTTTTT	CASSLRTGGHEKLFF
.	TRBD1	TRBV6-6	TRBJ1-1	TGTGCCAGCAACGCCGGACAGGGCAACACTGAAGCTTTCTTT	CASNAGQGNTEAFF
few	.	TRBV9	TRBJ2-7	TGTGCCAGCAGCGTAGAAGGGAGCTCCTACGAGCAGTACTTC	CASSVEGSSYEQYF
.	TRBD2	TRBV10-3	TRBJ2-7	TGTGCCATCAGTGAGTCTTTGACTAGCGGCCCCTACGAGCAGTACTTC	CAISESLTSGPYEQYF
.	.	TRBV5-1	TRBJ1-2	TGCGCCAGCAGATCGGTTGGCTATGGCTACACCTTC	CASRSVGYGYTF
once	.	TRBV6-5	TRBJ2-7	TGTGCCAGCAGTCCCCCCGGACGCGACGAGCAGTACTTC	CASSPPGRDEQYF
.	.	TRBV30	TRBJ2-1	TGTGCCTGGAGTATAACCATTTCCGGGAGATTATACGAGCAGTTCTTC	CAWSITISGRLYEQFF
.	.	TRBV27	TRBJ2-1	TGTGCCAGCAGACTTCCGGGTGGAGGGGATGAGCAGTTCTTC	CASRLPGGGDEQFF
.	.	TRBV30	TRBJ1-5	TGTGCCTGGAGTTTGGGGGCCAGCAATCAGCCCCAGCATTTT	CAWSLGASNQPQHF
.	.	TRBV10-3	TRBJ2-6	TGTGCCATTCAGGGACCGCCCTCTGGGGCCAACGTCCTGACTTTC	CAIQGPPSGANVLTF
.	.	TRBV2	TRBJ2-3	TGTGCCAGCAGTGATTTGGAGGGACGGGAAGATACGCAGTATTTT	CASSDLEGREDTQYF
.	.	TRBV28	TRBJ2-7	TGTGCCAGCAGGGGGGTTACCTACGAGCAGTACTTC	CASRGVTYEQYF
.	.	TRBV27	TRBJ1-6	TGTGCCAGCAGTTACTTGGGGTACAATTCACCCCTCCACTTT	CASSYLGYNSPLHF
.	.	TRBV11-1	TRBJ2-1	TGTGCCAGCAGCTTAGGGGGGAGGAGCTCCTACAATGAGCAGTTCTTC	CASSLGGRSSYNEQFF
.	.	TRBV13	TRBJ2-7	TGTGCCAGCAGCTCCAAACCCCAGTGGTACGAGCAGTACTTC	CASSSKPQWYEQYF
.	TRBD2	TRBV5-1	TRBJ2-1	TGCGCCAGCAGCTTGGACCCGGCGGGAGGCACGGGAGAGCAGTTCTTC	CASSLDPAGGTGEQFF
.	.	TRBV6-5	TRBJ2-2	TGTGCCAGCAGTTACTCGATTGGAGCCGGGGAGCTGTTTTTT	CASSYSIGAGELFF
.	.	TRBV7-9	TRBJ2-5	TGTGCCAGCAGCACCCGCCCCAAGAGGGGTAGAGAGACCCAGTACTTC	CASSTRPKRGRETQYF
.	TRBD1	TRBV5-6	TRBJ2-4	TGTGCCAGCAGCTTAGTAACAGGGGATCCCAAAAACATTCAGTACTTC	CASSLVTGDPKNIQYF
.	.	TRBV2	TRBJ2-1	TGTGCCAGCAGTGAGTTCTACAATGAGCAGTTCTTC	CASSEFYNEQFF
once	.	TRBV29-1	TRBJ2-7	TGCAGCGTTGTTTCCGGACAATCCTACGAGCAGTACTTC	CSVVSGQSYEQYF
.	TRBD1	TRBV2	TRBJ2-7	TGTGCCAGCAGTGAGGGGACAGGGGGATTTGCGGGGTACGAGCAGTACTTC	CASSEGTGGFAGYEQYF
.	.	TRBV5-6	TRBJ1-2	TGTGCCAGCAGCGGCCTTGGGAGGGGAGGGGATGGCTACACCTTC	CASSGLGRGGDGYTF